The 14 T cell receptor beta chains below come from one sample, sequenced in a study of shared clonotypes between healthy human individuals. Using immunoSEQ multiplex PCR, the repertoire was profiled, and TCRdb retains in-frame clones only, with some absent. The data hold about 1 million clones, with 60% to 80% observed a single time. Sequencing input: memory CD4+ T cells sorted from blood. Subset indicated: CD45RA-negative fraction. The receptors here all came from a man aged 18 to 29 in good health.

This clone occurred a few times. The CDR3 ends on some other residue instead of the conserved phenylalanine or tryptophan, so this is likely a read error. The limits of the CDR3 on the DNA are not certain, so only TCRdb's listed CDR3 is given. The CDR3 reads CASSQSAG. The chain carries TRBV23-1 and TRBJ2-7. TRBV23-1 is noted as an ORF with a role that remains uncertain. The CDR3 totals 8 residues, both ends included.

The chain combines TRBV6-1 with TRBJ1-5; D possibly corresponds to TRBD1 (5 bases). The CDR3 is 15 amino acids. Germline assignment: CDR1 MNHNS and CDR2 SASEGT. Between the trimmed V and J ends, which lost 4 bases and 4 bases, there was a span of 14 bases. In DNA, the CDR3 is TGTGCCAGCAGTGGGACAAATCCAGTAAATCAGCCCCAGCATTTT. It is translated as CASSGTNPVNQPQHF.

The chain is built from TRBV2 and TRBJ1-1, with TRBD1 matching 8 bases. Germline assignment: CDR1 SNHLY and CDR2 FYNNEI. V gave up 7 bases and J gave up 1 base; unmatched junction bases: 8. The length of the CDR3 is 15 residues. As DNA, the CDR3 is TGTGCCAGCACCCTGGGGACAGGAGCGAACACTGAAGCTTTCTTT. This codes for CASTLGTGANTEAFF.

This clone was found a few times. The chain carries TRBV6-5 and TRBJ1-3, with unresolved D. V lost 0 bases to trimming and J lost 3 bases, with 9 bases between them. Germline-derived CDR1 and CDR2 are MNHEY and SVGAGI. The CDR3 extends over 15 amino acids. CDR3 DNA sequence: TGTGCCAGCAGTTACTCGCGGACCCATGGAAACACCATATATTTT. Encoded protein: CASSYSRTHGNTIYF.

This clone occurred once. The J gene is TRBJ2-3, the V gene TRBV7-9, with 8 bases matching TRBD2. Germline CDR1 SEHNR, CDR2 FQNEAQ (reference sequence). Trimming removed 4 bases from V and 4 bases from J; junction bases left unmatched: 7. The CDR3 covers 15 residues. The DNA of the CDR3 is TGTGCCAGCAGCTCTCCGGGACTAGGCCCAGATACGCAGTATTTT. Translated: CASSSPGLGPDTQYF.

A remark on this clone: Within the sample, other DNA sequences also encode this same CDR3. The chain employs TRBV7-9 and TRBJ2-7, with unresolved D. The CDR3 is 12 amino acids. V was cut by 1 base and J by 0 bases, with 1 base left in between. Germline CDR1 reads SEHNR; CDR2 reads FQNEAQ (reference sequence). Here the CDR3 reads CASSLVSYEQYF. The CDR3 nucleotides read TGTGCCAGCAGCTTAGTCTCCTACGAGCAGTACTTC.

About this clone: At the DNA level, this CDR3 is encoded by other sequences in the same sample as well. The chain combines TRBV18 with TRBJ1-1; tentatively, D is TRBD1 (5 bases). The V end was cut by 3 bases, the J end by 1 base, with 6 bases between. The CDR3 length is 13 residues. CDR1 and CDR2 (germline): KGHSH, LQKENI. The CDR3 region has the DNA TGTGCCAGCTCACCGGGGGGGAACACTGAAGCTTTCTTT. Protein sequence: CASSPGGNTEAFF.

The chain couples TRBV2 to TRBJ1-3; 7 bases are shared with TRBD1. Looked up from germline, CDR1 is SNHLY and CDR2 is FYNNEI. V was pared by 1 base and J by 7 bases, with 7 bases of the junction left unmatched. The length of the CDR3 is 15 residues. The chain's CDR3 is CASSEEQGIGNTIYF. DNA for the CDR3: TGTGCCAGCAGTGAAGAACAGGGGATAGGGAACACCATATATTTT. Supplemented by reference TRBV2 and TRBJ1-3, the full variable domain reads EPEVTQTPSHQVTQMGQEVILRCVPISNHLYFYWYRQILGQKVEFLVSFYNNEISEKSEIFDDQFSVERPDGSNFTLKIRSTKLEDSAMYFCASSEEQGIGNTIYFGEGSWLTVV.

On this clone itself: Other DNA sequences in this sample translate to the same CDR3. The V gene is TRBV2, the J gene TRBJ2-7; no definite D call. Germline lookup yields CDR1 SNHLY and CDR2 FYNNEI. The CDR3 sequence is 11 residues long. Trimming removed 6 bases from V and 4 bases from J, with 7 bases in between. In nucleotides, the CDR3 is TGTGCCAGCAGCCTGGAGTACGAGCAGTACTTC. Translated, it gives CASSLEYEQYF.

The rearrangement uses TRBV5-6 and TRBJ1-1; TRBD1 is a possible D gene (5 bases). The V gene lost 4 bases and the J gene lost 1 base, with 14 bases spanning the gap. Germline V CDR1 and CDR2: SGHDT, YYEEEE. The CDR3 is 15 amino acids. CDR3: CASSPPRDWNTEAFF. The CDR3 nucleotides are TGTGCCAGCAGCCCACCTCGGGACTGGAACACTGAAGCTTTCTTT.

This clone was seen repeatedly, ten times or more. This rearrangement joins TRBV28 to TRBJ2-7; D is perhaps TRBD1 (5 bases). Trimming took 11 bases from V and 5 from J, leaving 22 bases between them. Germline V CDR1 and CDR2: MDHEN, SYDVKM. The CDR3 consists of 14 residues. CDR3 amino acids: CAGKVGEVVDEQYF. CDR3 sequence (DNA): TGTGCCGGGAAGGTAGGGGAAGTGGTCGACGAGCAGTACTTC.

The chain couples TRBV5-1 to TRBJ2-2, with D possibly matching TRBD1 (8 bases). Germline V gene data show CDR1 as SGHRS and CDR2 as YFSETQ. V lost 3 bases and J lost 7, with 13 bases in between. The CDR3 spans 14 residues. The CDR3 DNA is TGCGCCAGCAGCTCGGACAGGGAGGGCGGGGAGCTGTTTTTT. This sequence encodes CASSSDREGGELFF.

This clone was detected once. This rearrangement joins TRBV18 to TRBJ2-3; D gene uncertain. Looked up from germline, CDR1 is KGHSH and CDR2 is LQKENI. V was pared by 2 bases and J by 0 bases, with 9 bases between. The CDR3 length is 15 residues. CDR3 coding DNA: TGTGCCAGCTCACCAGGAGCGACTAGCACAGATACGCAGTATTTT. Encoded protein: CASSPGATSTDTQYF.

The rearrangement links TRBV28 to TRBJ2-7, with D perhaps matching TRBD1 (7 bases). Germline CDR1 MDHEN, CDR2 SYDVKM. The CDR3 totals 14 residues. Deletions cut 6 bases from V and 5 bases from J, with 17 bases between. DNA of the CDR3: TGTGCCAGCAGCCGCAGGGGGGATAGAAACGAGCAGTACTTC. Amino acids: CASSRRGDRNEQYF. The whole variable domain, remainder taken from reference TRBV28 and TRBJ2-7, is DVKVTQSSRYLVKRTGEKVFLECVQDMDHENMFWYRQDPGLGLRLIYFSYDVKMKEKGDIPEGYSVSREKKERFSLILESASTNQTSMYLCASSRRGDRNEQYFGPGTRLTVT.